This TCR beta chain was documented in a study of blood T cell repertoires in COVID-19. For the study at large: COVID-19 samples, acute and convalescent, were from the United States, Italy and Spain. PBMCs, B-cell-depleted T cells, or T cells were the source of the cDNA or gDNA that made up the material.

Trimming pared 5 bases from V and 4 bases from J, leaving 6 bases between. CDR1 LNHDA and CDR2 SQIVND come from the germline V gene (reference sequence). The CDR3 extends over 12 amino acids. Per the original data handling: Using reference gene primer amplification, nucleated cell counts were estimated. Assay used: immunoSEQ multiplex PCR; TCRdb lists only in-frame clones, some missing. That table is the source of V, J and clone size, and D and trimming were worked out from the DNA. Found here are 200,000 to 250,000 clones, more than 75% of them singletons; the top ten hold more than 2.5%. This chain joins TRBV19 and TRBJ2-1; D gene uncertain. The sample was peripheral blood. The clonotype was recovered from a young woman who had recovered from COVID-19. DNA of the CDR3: TGTGCCAGTAGTCACAGATACAATGAGCAGTTCTTC. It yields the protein CASSHRYNEQFF.